This T cell receptor beta chain came from a study of CD8+CD57+ T cells in acquired aplastic anemia. Study overall: When averaged, DNA from sorted CD4+ and CD8+ cells came to 3 to 4 ug. Study findings and constraints: No significant patient-versus-control difference appeared in CD8+ Simpson's diversity. A set of some 28 CD8+ CDR3 sequences was shared between patients and controls, and these sequences appeared highly expressed in patients.

Profiles of TCR beta VDJ and CDR3 were generated from a genomic DNA template. TCRdb recomputed calls from the reads with MiXCR, one row per CDR3 protein. The data contain over 150,000 distinct CDR3 sequences, 70% to 80% of them singletons. A single count supports this clonotype. The antigen is not known. This CDR3 region has 12 residues. The germline V gene has CDR1 SNHLY and CDR2 FYNNEI. Trimming pared 3 bases from V and 4 bases from J, leaving 4 bases between. Patients included in sequencing had previously demonstrated CD8+CD57+ cell expansion by flow cytometry. Every patient had severe acquired aplastic anemia.

V is TRBV2 and J is TRBJ1-3; no clear D. This receptor was obtained from a human donor with aplastic anemia. The sequencing sample was made of sorted CD4+, CD8+, or CD8+CD57+ T cells (not recorded which) from PBMCs. The CDR3 sequence: CASSDGGNTIYF. CDR3 nucleotides: TGTGCCAGCAGTGACGGGGGAAACACCATATATTTT.